This record covers a single TCR beta chain. What it recognizes is unknown. These data are taken from a study of T-cell memory formation after mild COVID-19. Study results and caveats: Clones contracting day 15 to 85 were balanced CD4/CD8; later expanders leaned CD4+. Whether second-wave clones peaking at day 37 were SARS-CoV-2 specific went unconfirmed.

Trimming removed 5 bases at V and 0 bases at J, with 11 bases between. Per the germline V gene, CDR1 is ENHRY and CDR2 is SYGVKD. This CDR3 is built from 15 residues. From 5'RACE with constant-segment primers came TCR alpha and TCR beta cDNA libraries that carried sample barcodes and UMIs. TCRdb itself ran the 5' RACE reads through MiXCR, one entry per CDR3 protein. The table has about 200,000 distinct CDR3 sequences, 7.5% to 10% seen once. Material for sequencing was PBMCs or a T cell subset sorted from them (not recorded which). This clonotype was obtained from a man between 18 and 35 years old who had mild COVID-19 (a few samples of this study predate the infection). Cell type and time point are not known. V is TRBV10-3 and J is TRBJ1-3, with D uncertain. The CDR3 sequence: CAISRGLISGNTIYF. CDR3 nucleotides: TGTGCCATCAGTAGAGGACTGATCTCTGGAAACACCATATATTTT.